This TCR beta chain was found in a study of siplizumab effects on memory and regulatory T cells. Study-wide findings and caveats: Unstimulated naive T cells seemed to show more diversity than memory cells did, and they also seemed to be among the major contributors to the alloresponse.

Data came from immunoSEQ multiplex PCR; TCRdb stores just in-frame clones and leaves some out. The profile shows 92,000 or so clones, 90% of them singletons. Germline V CDR1 and CDR2: SNHLY, FYNNEI. This CDR3 is built from 16 residues. V dropped 2 bases and J dropped 6; count of bases not matched to a gene: 8. Regarding this clone: The antigen remains unidentified.

This receptor was taken from a human donor in good health. The sequenced sample consisted of CD4+ T cells sorted from blood. J is TRBJ1-5 and V is TRBV2; 9 bases are shared with TRBD1. The CDR3 is CASSEWGQGVGQPQHF. As DNA, the CDR3 is TGTGCCAGCAGTGAATGGGGACAGGGTGTCGGTCAGCCCCAGCATTTT.